This record looks at one T cell receptor (beta chain) sequence and its context. The antigen remains unidentified. The sample is drawn from a study of cytomegalovirus exposure and HLA in healthy donors. Study information: Among the roughly 370 genotyped donors, 70% to 90% were placed in the Caucasian-associated ancestry cluster. General study results and limits: Most TCR beta V segments were productive about 90% or about 30% of the time in an earlier analysis. A later analysis reportedly found fewer N-insertions in an Asian-associated ancestry cluster than the roughly 670-donor mean. There was a cluster of highly shared sequence variants that was likely a sequencing artifact.

The length of the CDR3 is 14 residues. Trimming removed 5 bases from V and 7 bases from J, with 13 bases in between. Per germline, CDR1 SGHRS and CDR2 YFSETQ. It was with 60 Vbeta and 13 Jbeta primers that the PCR ran. Generated by immunoSEQ multiplex PCR, the TCRdb table keeps only in-frame clones and is missing some. Of 74,000 or so clones listed, 65% to 85% are singletons. V and J are TRBV5-1 and TRBJ1-6, with a weak D call TRBD1 (5 bases). The TCR was taken from a woman aged 40 to 50 in good health and CMV-seropositive. Specimen: PBMCs. CDR3 nucleotides: TGCGCCAGCAGTTCCAGCGGGGGGAATTCACCCCTCCACTTT. Translated: CASSSSGGNSPLHF.